Below are 10 T cell receptor beta chains sequenced from a single sample in a study of blood T cell repertoires in COVID-19. Measured with immunoSEQ multiplex PCR; TCRdb has only the in-frame clones, and not every one. The data contain over 200,000 clones, roughly 79% of them singletons. The source material was PBMCs or T cells enriched from blood (not recorded which). Every receptor here comes from a woman between 50 and 59 years old with acute COVID-19.

This clone has a single count. The V gene is TRBV24-1, the J gene TRBJ2-3, with a tentative D call TRBD1 (6 bases). V lost 9 bases, J lost 4 bases, and 13 bases lay in between. The CDR3 has 13 amino acids. Germline V gives CDR1 KGHDR, CDR2 SFDVKD. DNA of the CDR3: TGTGCCACCTCCGGGGACATCGCAGATACGCAGTATTTT. Amino acid sequence: CATSGDIADTQYF.

The chain uses TRBV29-1 and TRBJ1-6; D remains unclear. Germline assignment: CDR1 SQVTM and CDR2 ANQGSEA. The V end lost 6 bases, the J end lost 5 bases, and 14 bases lay between the germline ends. This CDR3 spans 14 amino acids. The CDR3 reads CSVRNDGNNSPLHF. In DNA form, the CDR3 reads TGCAGCGTCAGAAATGACGGGAATAATTCACCCCTCCACTTT. The full variable domain, its missing parts supplied by reference TRBV29-1 and TRBJ1-6, is SAVISQKPSRDICQRGTSLTIQCQVDSQVTMMFWYRQQPGQSLTLIATANQGSEATYESGFVIDKFPISRPNLTFSTLTVSNMSPEDSSIYLCSVRNDGNNSPLHFGNGTRLTVT.

The gene calls are TRBV28 and TRBJ2-7, with a tentative D call TRBD1 (5 bases). Trimming shortened V by 5 bases and J by 4 bases, and 15 bases separated the two germline ends. CDR1 is MDHEN and CDR2 is SYDVKM in the germline V gene. The CDR3 has 14 amino acids. CDR3 sequence (DNA): TGTGCCAGCAGTACCCACCAACAGGCATACGAGCAGTACTTC. Its protein is CASSTHQQAYEQYF.

The chain recombines TRBV18 with TRBJ2-3, with 8 bases lining up with TRBD1. This CDR3 is 15 amino acids long. Germline-derived CDR1 and CDR2 are KGHSH and LQKENI. The junction had 5 bases not matched to a gene; V was cut back by 4 bases and J by 2 bases. CDR3 protein: CASSQAGGPTDTQYF. In nucleotides, the CDR3 is TGTGCCAGCTCACAAGCAGGGGGCCCCACAGATACGCAGTATTTT.

V and J are TRBV15 and TRBJ1-1; TRBD1 matches at 9 bases. Losses at the gene ends were 5 bases for V and 6 bases for J; bases not matched to a gene: 16. The CDR3 is 17 amino acids. Looked up from germline, CDR1 is LNHNV and CDR2 is YYDKDF (reference sequence). The CDR3 protein is CATSRQTGTGFLAEAFF. The DNA for the CDR3 is TGTGCCACCAGCCGACAAACCGGGACAGGGTTTCTGGCTGAAGCTTTCTTT.

This rearrangement joins TRBV11-3 to TRBJ1-3; D gene uncertain. Germline V CDR1 and CDR2: SGHNT, YENEEA. The V gene lost 0 bases and the J gene lost 0 bases, with 9 bases spanning the gap. The CDR3 has 16 amino acids. CDR3 amino acids: CASSLEVVSSGNTIYF. In DNA, the CDR3 is TGTGCCAGCAGCTTAGAGGTGGTGAGCTCTGGAAACACCATATATTTT.

The chain is built from TRBV9 and TRBJ2-7, with D tentatively TRBD2 (7 bases). The CDR3 runs 15 residues. CDR1 is SGDLS and CDR2 is YYNGEE in the germline V gene. Trimming pared 4 bases from V and 6 bases from J, leaving 20 bases between. The CDR3 DNA reads TGTGCCAGCAGCCCCGGGGGCGGGGGTTCACCCGAGCAGTACTTC. Amino acid sequence: CASSPGGGGSPEQYF.

The chain has TRBV5-4 and TRBJ2-7; D is possibly TRBD2 (7 bases). The CDR3 is made up of 17 amino acids. In germline, CDR1 is SGHNT, CDR2 YYREEE (reference sequence). Trimming stripped 4 bases from V and 2 bases from J, with 22 bases between. In DNA, the CDR3 is TGTGCCAGCAGCCTGAACGGGGGGCAACTGTCTACCTACGAGCAGTACTTC. It yields the protein CASSLNGGQLSTYEQYF.

This sequence joins TRBV28 and TRBJ2-6, with TRBD1 matching over 9 bases. The CDR3 spans 15 residues. The germline CDR1 and CDR2 sequences are MDHEN and SYDVKM. Losses at the gene ends were 5 bases for V and 1 base for J; bases not matched to a gene: 0. The CDR3: CASSDRGSGANVLTF. CDR3 nucleotide sequence: TGTGCCAGCAGTGACAGGGGGTCTGGGGCCAACGTCCTGACTTTC.

This clone was seen a few times. V usage is TRBV6-5 and J usage is TRBJ2-1; possibly TRBD2 for D (6 bases). V lost 8 bases and J lost 0, with 14 bases in between. Germline CDR1 is MNHEY and CDR2 is SVGAGI. This CDR3 comprises 15 residues. In DNA, the CDR3 is TGTGCCAGCCCGATTAATAGCGGCTCCTACAATGAGCAGTTCTTC. As protein: CASPINSGSYNEQFF.